The clone carrying this T cell receptor (beta chain) showed up many times. TCRdb independently ran MiXCR on the reads; one entry per CDR3 protein. This table has 60,000 to 70,000 distinct CDR3 sequences, 21% appearing once. These data are taken from a study of lung T cells in sarcoidosis with Löfgren's syndrome. Germline lookup yields CDR1 MDHEN and CDR2 SYDVKM. Losses at the gene ends were 5 bases for V and 4 bases for J; bases not matched to a gene: 9. This CDR3 spans 15 amino acids. The rearrangement uses TRBV28 and TRBJ2-5; 8 positions agree with TRBD2. The source material was CD4+ T cells from PBMCs. The origin of this receptor is a human donor with sarcoidosis (Löfgren's syndrome or another form), or a control subject (not recorded which). The CDR3 DNA follows: TGTGCCAGCAGTCCGCCCGGGACTAGTTTAGAGACCCAGTACTTC. This gives the protein CASSPPGTSLETQYF.